The present TCR beta chain was sequenced within a study of T-cell reconstitution after alpha-beta-depleted transplantation in children. Study-wide findings and caveats: T cells produced anew were the main source of T-cell counts and diversity one year after transplant. Reportedly, alpha-beta T cells present about two months post-transplant originated from several hundred expanded clones of graft origin.

This clonotype was seen only a few times. The target antigen is unknown. Unique molecular identifiers were incorporated when the TCRbeta library was constructed. Each CDR3 protein gets one entry after TCRdb re-called the PCR reads with MiXCR. The table records about 980,000 distinct CDR3 sequences, about 29% of them present only once. Trimming stripped 2 bases from V and 5 bases from J, with 14 bases between. This CDR3 contains 14 residues. Germline CDR1 and CDR2: SGHKS and YYEKEE (reference sequence). The TCR sequence derives from a boy under three years old who had a stem cell transplant for SCID, so the T cells may come from the graft donor. The chain uses TRBV5-5 and TRBJ2-7; D may be TRBD1 (6 bases). The sequenced sample was PBMCs, mostly from graft donor cells, obtained 360 days after TCRalphabeta/CD19-depleted stem cell transplant. This CDR3 reads CASSLGQIPHEQYF. Written as DNA, the CDR3 is TGTGCCAGCAGCTTAGGACAGATCCCCCACGAGCAGTACTTC.